This T cell receptor (beta chain) was captured by sequencing in a study of somatic mutations in cytotoxic T cells in rheumatoid arthritis. A word on this clone: What it binds is not known.

V lost 0 bases and J 14 bases, leaving 3 bases between the germline ends. Germline-derived CDR1 and CDR2 are SGHTS and YDEGEE. This CDR3 region has 10 residues. Sequencing was performed with immunoSEQ multiplex PCR; in TCRdb, only in-frame clones are kept and a portion is missing. The data hold roughly 23,000 clones, with about four fifths observed a single time. General study results and limits: About an eighth of the roughly 60 patients had a largest CD8+ clone above 20% of CD8+ cells.

Sequenced sample: CD8+ T cells sorted from blood. J is TRBJ1-6 and V is TRBV5-8; D not certain. This receptor was obtained from an adult with rheumatoid arthritis. CDR3 region: CASSLGALHF. CDR3 DNA: TGTGCCAGCAGCTTGGGAGCCCTCCACTTT.